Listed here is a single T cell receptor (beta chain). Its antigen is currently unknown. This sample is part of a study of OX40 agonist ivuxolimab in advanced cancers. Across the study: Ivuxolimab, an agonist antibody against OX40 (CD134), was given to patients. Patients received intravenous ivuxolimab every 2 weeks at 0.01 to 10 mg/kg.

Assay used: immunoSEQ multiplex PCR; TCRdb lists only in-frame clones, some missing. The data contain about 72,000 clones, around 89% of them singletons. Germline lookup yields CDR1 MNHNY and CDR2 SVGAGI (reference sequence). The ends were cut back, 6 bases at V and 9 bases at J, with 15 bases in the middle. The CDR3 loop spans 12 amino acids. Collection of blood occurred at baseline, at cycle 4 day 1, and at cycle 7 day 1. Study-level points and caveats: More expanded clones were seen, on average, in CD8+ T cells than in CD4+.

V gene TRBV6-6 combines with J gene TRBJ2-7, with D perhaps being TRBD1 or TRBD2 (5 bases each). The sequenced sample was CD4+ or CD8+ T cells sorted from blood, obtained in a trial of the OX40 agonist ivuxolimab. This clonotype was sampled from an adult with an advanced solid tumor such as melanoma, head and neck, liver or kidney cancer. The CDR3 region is CASSPSGSRQYF. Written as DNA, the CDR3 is TGTGCCAGCAGCCCCTCAGGGAGCCGGCAGTACTTC.